This is a list of T cell receptor beta chains from one sample in a study of T-cell memory formation after mild COVID-19. TCRdb recomputed calls from the 5' RACE reads with MiXCR, one row per CDR3 protein. The repertoire holds approximately 290,000 distinct CDR3 sequences, approximately 16% seen once, with over 20% in the top ten. Sequenced input: PBMCs or a T cell subset sorted from them (not recorded which). Receptor source: a young man who had mild COVID-19 (a few samples of this study predate the infection). Cell type and time point are not known. The CDR3 runs from the conserved cysteine through the conserved F or W. D genes are given only for firm matches. Where a row states a size, it is once, few, many or the class of an expanded clone; other rows omit it.

D gene,V gene,clone size,J gene,CDR3 protein,CDR3 DNA
-,TRBV10-1,-,TRBJ1-2,CASRGDRLDGYTF,TGCGCCAGCAGGGGAGACCGGCTGGATGGCTACACCTTC
TRBD2,TRBV11-2,few,TRBJ2-1,CASSLANLLAGAYNEQFF,TGTGCCAGCAGCTTAGCCAACTTACTAGCGGGGGCCTACAATGAGCAGTTCTTC
TRBD2,TRBV6-2/TRBV6-3,-,TRBJ2-3,CASSRGLAQLGDTQYF,TGTGCCAGCAGCCGCGGACTAGCGCAACTGGGGGATACGCAGTATTTT
-,TRBV5-1,-,TRBJ1-4,CASSLLEEAEKLFF,TGCGCCAGCAGCTTGTTGGAAGAAGCTGAAAAACTGTTTTTT
TRBD1,TRBV5-1,few,TRBJ1-2,CASSVAGTGYGYTF,TGTGCCAGCAGCGTAGCGGGGACAGGCTATGGCTACACCTTC
-,TRBV27,many,TRBJ2-2,CASSLGWKGGELFF,TGTGCCAGCAGTTTAGGTTGGAAAGGGGGGGAGCTGTTTTTT
-,TRBV5-1,few,TRBJ1-6,CASSLGPGENSPLHF,TGCGCCAGCAGCTTGGGACCAGGGGAAAATTCACCCCTCCACTTT
-,TRBV20-1,-,TRBJ1-2,CSAVYRSSRNYGYTF,TGCAGTGCTGTATACAGGAGCTCCCGTAACTATGGCTACACCTTC
TRBD2,TRBV7-9,many,TRBJ2-3,CASSLFRGGTDTQYF,TGTGCCAGCAGCTTATTTCGCGGGGGGACAGATACGCAGTATTTT
-,TRBV4-3,-,TRBJ1-4,CASSQGPTNEKLFF,TGCGCCAGCAGCCAAGGTCCAACTAATGAAAAACTGTTTTTT
-,TRBV6-2/TRBV6-3,-,TRBJ2-3,CASHKGGAADTQYF,TGTGCCAGCCATAAGGGGGGCGCGGCAGATACGCAGTATTTT
TRBD1,TRBV15,-,TRBJ2-1,CATSRERGPSYNEQFF,TGTGCCACCAGCAGAGAAAGGGGGCCGTCCTACAATGAGCAGTTCTTC
TRBD2,TRBV7-6,once,TRBJ2-3,CASSYSGGPGMETQYF,TGTGCCAGCAGCTATAGCGGGGGGCCGGGTATGGAGACGCAGTATTTT
-,TRBV2,-,TRBJ2-5,CASMRQETQYF,TGTGCCAGCATGAGGCAAGAGACCCAGTACTTC
-,TRBV6-5,few,TRBJ1-2,CASSSILSARGYTF,TGTGCCAGCAGTTCAATACTGTCGGCGCGGGGCTACACCTTC
-,TRBV4-2,-,TRBJ2-1,CASSQEESSPYNEQFF,TGTGCCAGCAGCCAAGAAGAGAGTAGCCCCTACAATGAGCAGTTCTTC
TRBD1,TRBV10-3,-,TRBJ2-7,CAISRTGTYEQYF,TGTGCCATCAGCCGGACAGGGACTTACGAGCAGTACTTC
TRBD2,TRBV4-1,few,TRBJ2-1,CASSQDFVGGGSYNEQFF,TGCGCCAGCAGCCAAGATTTCGTGGGCGGGGGCTCCTACAATGAGCAGTTCTTC
TRBD1,TRBV7-2,-,TRBJ1-5,CASSAGWTGPNQPQHF,TGTGCCAGCAGCGCCGGCTGGACAGGGCCCAATCAGCCCCAGCATTTT
-,TRBV4-1,-,TRBJ2-2,CASSQVRAGELFF,TGCGCCAGCAGCCAAGTGCGCGCCGGGGAGCTGTTTTTT
TRBD1,TRBV7-9,-,TRBJ1-5,CASSTGTGPNQPQHF,TGTGCCAGCAGCACCGGGACAGGGCCCAATCAGCCCCAGCATTTT
TRBD2,TRBV9,-,TRBJ2-7,CASSVASGPRYEQYF,TGTGCCAGCAGCGTAGCTAGCGGGCCACGCTACGAGCAGTACTTC
-,TRBV6-5,-,TRBJ2-6,CASMAGALKSSGANVLTF,TGTGCCAGCATGGCAGGGGCCCTTAAAAGTTCTGGGGCCAACGTCCTGACTTTC
-,TRBV12-3/TRBV12-4,-,TRBJ1-1,CASSSADSNTEAFF,TGTGCCAGCAGTTCAGCAGATTCGAACACTGAAGCTTTCTTT
TRBD2,TRBV18,-,TRBJ2-2,CASSSKRGDRELFF,TGTGCCAGCTCATCGAAGCGGGGGGATCGGGAGCTGTTTTTT
-,TRBV11-2,-,TRBJ2-1,CASSLETSNEQFF,TGTGCCAGCAGCTTAGAAACCAGCAATGAGCAGTTCTTC
TRBD2,TRBV5-1,-,TRBJ2-5,CASSSWTSGVEETQYF,TGCGCCAGCAGCTCTTGGACTAGCGGGGTCGAAGAGACCCAGTACTTC
-,TRBV4-3,-,TRBJ2-1,CASSQDYFSPSTGTSYNEQFF,TGCGCCAGCAGCCAAGATTATTTCTCCCCTTCGACGGGGACTTCCTACAATGAGCAGTTCTTC
-,TRBV11-3,-,TRBJ2-1,CASSLDGMGLAVSYNEQFF,TGTGCCAGCAGCTTAGATGGGATGGGGCTGGCAGTCTCCTACAATGAGCAGTTCTTC
-,TRBV6-1,-,TRBJ1-2,CASSNPTGYTF,TGTGCCAGCTCTAACCCGACAGGCTACACCTTC
-,TRBV12-3/TRBV12-4,-,TRBJ2-5,CASRKEVAQYF,TGTGCCAGCAGAAAGGAGGTGGCCCAGTACTTC
TRBD1,TRBV11-3,few,TRBJ2-1,CASSLRGLGDEQFF,TGTGCCAGCAGCTTAAGGGGGCTTGGCGATGAGCAGTTCTTC
-,TRBV2,few,TRBJ2-6,CASSLTGRSGANVLTF,TGTGCCAGCAGTTTAACAGGGAGGTCTGGGGCCAACGTCCTGACTTTC
TRBD1,TRBV29-1,few,TRBJ2-1,CSVPDRGALVF,TGCAGCGTACCCGACAGGGGTGCTTTGGTCTTC
-,TRBV3-1,-,TRBJ2-5,CASSKPRDRAGAEETQYF,TGTGCCAGCAGCAAGCCCCGAGATCGAGCGGGCGCAGAAGAGACCCAGTACTTC
-,TRBV4-1,-,TRBJ1-2,CASSQDSTGQAYGCTF,TGCGCCAGCAGCCAGGACAGTACGGGCCAGGCCTATGGCTGCACCTTC
-,TRBV11-2,many,TRBJ2-5,CASSPAAGETQYF,TGTGCCAGCAGCCCGGCAGCGGGAGAGACCCAGTACTTC
TRBD2,TRBV2,many,TRBJ2-2,CASSEGLAGANTGELFF,TGTGCCAGCAGCGAGGGACTAGCGGGGGCGAACACCGGGGAGCTGTTTTTT
-,TRBV2,-,TRBJ1-3,CASTPGGAMAGNTIYF,TGTGCCAGCACCCCTGGGGGGGCAATGGCTGGAAACACCATATATTTT
-,TRBV5-6,-,TRBJ1-1,CASSLGARAEAFF,TGTGCCAGCAGCTTGGGGGCTCGGGCTGAAGCTTTCTTT
-,TRBV5-1,many,TRBJ2-5,CASSLMRGFQETQYF,TGCGCCAGCAGCTTGATGAGGGGGTTCCAAGAGACCCAGTACTTC
-,TRBV7-2,few,TRBJ1-1,CASSPFLKVTEAFF,TGTGCCAGCAGCCCCTTTCTGAAAGTCACTGAAGCTTTCTTT
-,TRBV7-9,-,TRBJ1-1,CASIQTGLGREAFF,TGTGCCAGCATCCAAACGGGGTTAGGCAGGGAAGCTTTCTTT
-,TRBV5-1,many,TRBJ2-3,CASSAGTDSSTDTQYF,TGCGCCAGCAGCGCCGGGACGGATAGCAGCACAGATACGCAGTATTTT
-,TRBV3-2,-,TRBJ2-3,CASSQDRNGTDTQYF,TGTGCCAGCAGCCAAGATAGGAATGGCACAGATACGCAGTATTTT
-,TRBV12-3/TRBV12-4,many,TRBJ1-4,CASSFGQGSEKLFF,TGTGCCAGCAGTTTCGGGCAGGGAAGCGAAAAACTGTTTTTT
-,TRBV29-1,-,TRBJ1-1,CSVEWGTTEAFF,TGCAGCGTTGAGTGGGGGACCACTGAAGCTTTCTTT
-,TRBV9,-,TRBJ2-6,CASSVEPRGSGANVLTF,TGTGCCAGCAGCGTCGAACCCCGGGGCTCTGGGGCCAACGTCCTGACTTTC
-,TRBV5-1,-,TRBJ1-1,CASSLDRGFGNTEAFF,TGCGCCAGCAGCTTGGATAGGGGGTTCGGGAACACTGAAGCTTTCTTT
-,TRBV7-3,many,TRBJ2-5,CASSPSRGETQYF,TGTGCCAGCAGCCCTAGTAGGGGTGAGACCCAGTACTTC
-,TRBV2,few,TRBJ1-2,CASGYRQNYGYTF,TGTGCCAGCGGATACAGACAGAACTATGGCTACACCTTC